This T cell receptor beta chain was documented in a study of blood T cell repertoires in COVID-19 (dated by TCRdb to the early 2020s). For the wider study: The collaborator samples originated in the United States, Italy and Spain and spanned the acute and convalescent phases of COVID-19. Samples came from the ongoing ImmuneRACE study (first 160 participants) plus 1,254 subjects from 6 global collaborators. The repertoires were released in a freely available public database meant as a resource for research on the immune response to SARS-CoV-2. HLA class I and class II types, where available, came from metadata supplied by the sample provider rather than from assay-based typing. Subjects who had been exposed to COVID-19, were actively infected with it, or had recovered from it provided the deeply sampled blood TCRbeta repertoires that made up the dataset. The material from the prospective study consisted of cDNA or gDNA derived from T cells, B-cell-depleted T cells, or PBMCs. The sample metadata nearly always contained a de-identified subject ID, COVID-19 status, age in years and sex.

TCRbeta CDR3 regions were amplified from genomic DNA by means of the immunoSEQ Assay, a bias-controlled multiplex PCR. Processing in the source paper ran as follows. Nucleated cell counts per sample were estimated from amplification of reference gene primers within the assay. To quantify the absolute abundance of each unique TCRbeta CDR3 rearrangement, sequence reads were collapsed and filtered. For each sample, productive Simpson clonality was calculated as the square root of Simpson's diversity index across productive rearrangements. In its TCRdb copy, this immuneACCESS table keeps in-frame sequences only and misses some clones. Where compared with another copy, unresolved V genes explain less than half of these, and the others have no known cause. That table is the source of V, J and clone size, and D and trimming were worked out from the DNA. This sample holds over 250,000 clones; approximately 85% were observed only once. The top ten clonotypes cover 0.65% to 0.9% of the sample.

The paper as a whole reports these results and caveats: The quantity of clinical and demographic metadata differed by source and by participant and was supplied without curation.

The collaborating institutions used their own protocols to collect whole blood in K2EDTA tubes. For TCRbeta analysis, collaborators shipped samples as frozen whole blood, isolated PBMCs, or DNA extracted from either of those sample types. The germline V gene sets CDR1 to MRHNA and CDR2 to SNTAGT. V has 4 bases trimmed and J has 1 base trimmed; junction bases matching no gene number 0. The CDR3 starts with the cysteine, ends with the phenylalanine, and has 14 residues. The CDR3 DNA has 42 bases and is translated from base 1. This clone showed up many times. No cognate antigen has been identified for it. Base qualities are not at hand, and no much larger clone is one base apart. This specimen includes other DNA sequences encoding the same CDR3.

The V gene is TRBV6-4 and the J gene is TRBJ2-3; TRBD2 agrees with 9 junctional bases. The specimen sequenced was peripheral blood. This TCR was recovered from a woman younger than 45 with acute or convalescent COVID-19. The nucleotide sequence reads TGTGCCAGCAGTGGGACTAGCGGCACAGATACGCAGTATTTT. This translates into CASSGTSGTDTQYF.